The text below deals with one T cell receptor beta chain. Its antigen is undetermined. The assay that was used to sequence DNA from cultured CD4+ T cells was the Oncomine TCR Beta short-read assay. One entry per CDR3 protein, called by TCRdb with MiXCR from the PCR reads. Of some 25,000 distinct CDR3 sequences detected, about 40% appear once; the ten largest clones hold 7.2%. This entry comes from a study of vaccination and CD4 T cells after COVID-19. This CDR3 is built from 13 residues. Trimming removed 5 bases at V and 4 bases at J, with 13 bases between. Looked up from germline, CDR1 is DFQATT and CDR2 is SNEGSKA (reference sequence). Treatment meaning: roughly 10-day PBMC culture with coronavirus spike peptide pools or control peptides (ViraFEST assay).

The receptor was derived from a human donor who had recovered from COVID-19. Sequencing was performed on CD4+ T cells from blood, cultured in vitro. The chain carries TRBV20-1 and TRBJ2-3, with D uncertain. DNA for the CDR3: TGCAGTGCTTTAGCTGGCTGGGCAGATACGCAGTATTTT. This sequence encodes CSALAGWADTQYF.